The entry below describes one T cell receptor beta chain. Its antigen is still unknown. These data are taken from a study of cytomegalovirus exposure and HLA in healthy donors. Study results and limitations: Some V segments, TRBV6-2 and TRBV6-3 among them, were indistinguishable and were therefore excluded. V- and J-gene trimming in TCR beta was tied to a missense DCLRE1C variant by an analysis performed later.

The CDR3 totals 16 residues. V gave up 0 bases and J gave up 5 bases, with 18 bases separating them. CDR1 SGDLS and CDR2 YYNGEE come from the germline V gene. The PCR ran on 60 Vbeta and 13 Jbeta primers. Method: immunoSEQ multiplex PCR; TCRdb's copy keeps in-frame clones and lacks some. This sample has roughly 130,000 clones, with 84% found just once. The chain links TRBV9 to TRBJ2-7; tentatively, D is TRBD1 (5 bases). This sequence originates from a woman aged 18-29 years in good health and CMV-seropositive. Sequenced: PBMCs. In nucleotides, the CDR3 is TGTGCCAGCAGCGTAGCTTGGCGTCAGGGTCCCAACGAGCAGTACTTC. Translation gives CASSVAWRQGPNEQYF.